Shown below are 9 T cell receptor beta chains from a single sample sequenced in a study of T cell responses to AZD1222 COVID-19 vaccine. Libraries were prepared by immunoSEQ multiplex PCR; TCRdb keeps only in-frame clonotypes and omits some of them. The sample shows 100,000 to 120,000 clones, around 88% of them seen only once. The sample here was peripheral blood, taken 28 days after the second AZD1222 dose. All receptors come from an adult who received the AZD1222 COVID-19 vaccine.

This clone has just a few counts. The V and J genes are TRBV2 and TRBJ1-2, with D tentatively TRBD1 (6 bases). The CDR3 contains 14 residues. Trimming removed 3 bases from V and 4 bases from J, with 12 bases in between. Germline lookup yields CDR1 SNHLY and CDR2 FYNNEI. Here the CDR3 reads CASSDMDRRYGYTF. CDR3 DNA sequence: TGTGCCAGCAGTGATATGGACAGACGCTATGGCTACACCTTC.

This chain uses TRBV4-2 with TRBJ1-5, with TRBD1 matching 7 bases. The V and J ends lost 4 bases and 3 bases, in that order; junction bases with no gene match: 9. This CDR3 has 16 amino acids. CDR1 LGHNA and CDR2 YNFKEQ come from the germline V gene. CDR3 loop: CASSPDRRGSNQPQHF. For the CDR3, the DNA is TGTGCCAGCAGCCCGGACAGGCGGGGGTCCAATCAGCCCCAGCATTTT.

The genes are TRBV6-2 or TRBV6-3 and TRBJ1-1; a weak D match, TRBD1 (5 bases). Germline CDR1 reads MNHEY; CDR2 reads SVGEGT. The CDR3 contains 12 residues. The germline V and J ends were trimmed by 4 bases and 3 bases, with 6 bases remaining between them. The CDR3 region has the DNA TGTGCCAGCAGTTTACAGGACACTGAAGCTTTCTTT. As protein: CASSLQDTEAFF.

The V call is TRBV9, the J call TRBJ1-1; TRBD1 aligns across 7 bases. V was pared by 4 bases and J by 5 bases, with 11 bases of the junction left unmatched. This CDR3 is 15 amino acids long. The germline V gene encodes CDR1 SGDLS and CDR2 YYNGEE. Here the CDR3 DNA reads TGTGCCAGCAGCCCTCAAGGGGACAGCGCAACTGAAGCTTTCTTT. It specifies CASSPQGDSATEAFF.

The chain couples TRBV3-1 (or the pseudogene TRBV3-2) to TRBJ1-5; possibly TRBD1 for D (5 bases). Deletions cut 3 bases from V and 7 bases from J, with 13 bases between. The CDR3 extends over 14 amino acids. Germline V gene lookup returns CDR1 LGHDT and CDR2 YNNKEL (reference sequence). The CDR3 nucleotides read TGTGCCAGCAGCCAGGGGACCACGGGACAGCCCCAGCATTTT. Translating gives CASSQGTTGQPQHF.

The chain recombines TRBV28 with TRBJ1-2; D might be TRBD1 (5 bases). V was pared by 4 bases and J by 2 bases, with 14 bases between. In germline, CDR1 is MDHEN, CDR2 SYDVKM. The CDR3 covers 15 residues. As DNA, the CDR3 is TGTGCCAGCAGTTCCCCGGACACTCCGAACTATGGCTACACCTTC. It encodes CASSSPDTPNYGYTF.

The chain employs TRBV4-2 and TRBJ1-1; tentative D call: TRBD1 (6 bases). The germline CDR1 and CDR2 sequences are LGHNA and YNFKEQ. V lost 0 bases to trimming and J lost 8 bases, with 10 bases between them. This CDR3 has 13 amino acids. In DNA, the CDR3 is TGTGCCAGCAGCCAAGATACAGGACAGGAAGCTTTCTTT. Encoded protein: CASSQDTGQEAFF.

The gene calls are TRBV4-3 and TRBJ2-2, with no clear D. Germline lookup yields CDR1 LGHNA and CDR2 YSLEER. The CDR3 length is 16 residues. V lost 1 base and J lost 4, with 13 bases in between. The CDR3: CASSQGWNGPTGELFF. The CDR3 DNA reads as TGCGCCAGCAGCCAAGGGTGGAACGGCCCCACCGGGGAGCTGTTTTTT.

This chain joins TRBV7-6 and TRBJ2-2; 8 bases match TRBD2. The CDR3 contains 17 residues. Germline CDR1 is SGHVS and CDR2 is FNYEAQ. Trimming cost V 2 bases and J 5 bases; bases outside gene matches: 10. The CDR3 reads CASSLRGPGGSTGELFF. The CDR3 bases are TGTGCCAGCAGCTTAAGGGGCCCGGGGGGGAGTACCGGGGAGCTGTTTTTT.